Presented here are 26 T cell receptor beta chains from one specimen sequenced in a study of shared clonotypes between healthy human individuals. The table came from immunoSEQ multiplex PCR; TCRdb's copy has only in-frame clones and leaves some out. The table lists about 560,000 clones, roughly 79% of them singletons. Sequenced: PBMCs. The origin of the receptors is a woman aged 40-49 years in good health. Some clones in this sample may be carry-over from other donors' samples.

In its sample, this clone was seen a few times. The chain couples TRBV29-1 to TRBJ2-3; 7 bases map to TRBD2. Losses at the gene ends were 8 bases for V and 0 bases for J; bases not matched to a gene: 11. CDR1 and CDR2 from the germline V gene are SQVTM and ANQGSEA. This CDR3 region has 15 residues. The CDR3 coding sequence is TGCAGCACCCGCTCCTCTAGCGGTAGCACAGATACGCAGTATTTT. It translates to CSTRSSSGSTDTQYF.

This clone was counted only a few times. The J gene is TRBJ2-3, the V gene TRBV6-5; D possibly matches TRBD1 or TRBD2 (5 bases each). CDR1 and CDR2 from the germline V gene are MNHEY and SVGAGI. Trimming took 8 bases from V and 7 from J, leaving 16 bases between them. The CDR3 loop spans 13 amino acids. The CDR3 region has the DNA TGTGCCAGCGCTCCGGGACCAACTAATACGCAGTATTTT. Protein sequence: CASAPGPTNTQYF.

The chain combines TRBV5-4 with TRBJ2-1, with D possibly matching TRBD2 (6 bases). V gave up 0 bases and J gave up 8 bases, with 12 bases separating them. Germline V gene sequence: CDR1 SGHNT, CDR2 YYREEE (reference sequence). This CDR3 spans 14 amino acids. The CDR3 protein is CASSLVAARDEQFF. The CDR3 region has the DNA TGTGCCAGCAGCTTGGTAGCGGCGCGGGATGAGCAGTTCTTC.

The genes are TRBV10-2 and TRBJ2-7; 10 bases agree with TRBD2. This CDR3 is built from 14 residues. Germline lookup yields CDR1 WSHSY and CDR2 SAAADI. J was trimmed by 1 base and V by 8 bases; bases with no gene match: 5. CDR3 sequence reads: CASGPSGSSYEQYF. Here the CDR3 DNA reads TGCGCCAGCGGCCCTAGCGGGAGTTCCTACGAGCAGTACTTC.

CDR3 amino acids: CASSLGGTRGNTIYF. The CDR3 bases are TGCGCCAGCAGCCTGGGGGGGACACGTGGAAACACCATATATTTT. The rearrangement links TRBV4-3 to TRBJ1-3; TRBD1 is a possible D gene (6 bases). Trimming cost V 4 bases and J 3 bases, with 13 bases left between them. In germline, CDR1 is LGHNA, CDR2 YSLEER. This CDR3 is built from 15 residues.

The CDR3 here is CASSLGGINTGELFF. DNA of the CDR3: TGTGCCAGCAGCTTGGGCGGGATAAACACCGGGGAGCTGTTTTTT. This chain links TRBV5-4 with TRBJ2-2; D possibly corresponds to TRBD2 (6 bases). V gave up 0 bases and J gave up 2 bases, with 8 bases separating them. The CDR3 has 15 amino acids. CDR1 and CDR2 from the germline V gene are SGHNT and YYREEE (reference sequence).

J is TRBJ2-5 and V is TRBV28; 10 nucleotides agree with TRBD2. Germline values: CDR1 MDHEN, CDR2 SYDVKM. Trimming took 3 bases from V and 4 from J; bases not matched to a gene: 8. The CDR3 length is 16 residues. Written as DNA, the CDR3 is TGTGCCAGCAGTTTTGGAGCGGGAGGGCCAGGAGAGACCCAGTACTTC. Amino acid sequence: CASSFGAGGPGETQYF.

J is TRBJ2-3 and V is TRBV5-4, with D perhaps matching TRBD1 (6 bases). In germline, CDR1 is SGHNT, CDR2 YYREEE (reference sequence). V lost 4 bases and J lost 2, with 11 bases in between. The CDR3 is 14 residues long. The CDR3 DNA reads TGTGCCAGCAGCCCCACGGGACACACAGATACGCAGTATTTT. Its protein product is CASSPTGHTDTQYF.

Regarding this clone: A read error likely explains this, since a far larger clone differs by one base. Distinct nucleotide sequences in the sample also encode this CDR3. The V gene is TRBV30, the J gene TRBJ2-2; the D is unclear. Germline values: CDR1 GTSNPN, CDR2 SVGIG (reference sequence). V lost 0 bases and J 5 bases, leaving 7 bases between the germline ends. The CDR3 contains 13 residues. CDR3 sequence: CAWSVWGTGELFF. The CDR3 DNA reads TGTGCCTGGAGTGTTTGGGGAACCGGGGAGCTGTTTTTT.

This chain joins TRBV29-1 and TRBJ2-1; no definite D call. The length of the CDR3 is 11 residues. Looked up from germline, CDR1 is SQVTM and CDR2 is ANQGSEA. The germline V and J ends were trimmed by 3 bases and 7 bases, with 7 bases remaining between them. For the CDR3, the DNA is TGCAGCGTTGACTACGGAAATGAGCAGTTCTTC. Translated, it gives CSVDYGNEQFF.

The chain employs TRBV11-2 and TRBJ2-2; no definite D call. The CDR3 covers 15 residues. Trimming took off 2 bases at V and 5 bases at J, with 12 bases between the two ends. Germline CDR1 and CDR2: SGHAT and FQNNGV. The CDR3 sequence is CASSLSPLGTGELFF. The CDR3 DNA sequence: TGTGCCAGCAGCTTAAGCCCCTTAGGTACCGGGGAGCTGTTTTTT.

This clone has at least ten counts. The chain recombines TRBV5-8 with TRBJ2-1; D is unresolved. The germline V gene has CDR1 SGHTS and CDR2 YDEGEE. V was shortened by 0 bases and J by 2 bases, with 9 bases between the two germline ends. The CDR3 is 15 amino acids. The CDR3 reads CASSLGTGTYNEQFF. The DNA for the CDR3 is TGTGCCAGCAGCTTGGGGACGGGTACCTACAATGAGCAGTTCTTC.

This rearrangement joins TRBV28 to TRBJ2-5; maybe TRBD2 (6 bases). The ends were cut back, 6 bases at V and 5 bases at J, with 16 bases in the middle. The length of the CDR3 is 14 residues. Germline V gene data show CDR1 as MDHEN and CDR2 as SYDVKM. The CDR3 sequence is CASRPPTGVETQYF. In nucleotides, the CDR3 is TGTGCCAGCAGACCGCCAACGGGAGTTGAGACCCAGTACTTC.

This chain uses TRBV6-9 with TRBJ1-1, with unresolved D. Trimming left V 3 bases short and J 0 bases short, with 8 bases between. This CDR3 has 14 amino acids. Germline V CDR1 and CDR2: MNHGY, SVAAGI. This CDR3 reads CASSYALMNTEAFF. CDR3 DNA sequence: TGTGCCAGCAGTTACGCCCTAATGAACACTGAAGCTTTCTTT.

This clone was recorded only once. The rearrangement joins TRBV6-1 to TRBJ1-3; unclear D gene. Germline V CDR1 and CDR2: MNHNS, SASEGT. V was cut by 2 bases and J by 0 bases, with 11 bases left in between. The CDR3 consists of 16 residues. CDR3 region: CASSERQPISGNTIYF. The CDR3 nucleotides read TGTGCCAGCAGTGAACGGCAGCCCATCTCTGGAAACACCATATATTTT.

This chain links TRBV30 with TRBJ2-7; 7 bases are a match to TRBD1. V shed 2 bases, J shed 5 bases, and the junction held 9 bases outside the gene matches. Germline values: CDR1 GTSNPN, CDR2 SVGIG (reference sequence). CDR3 size: 14 residues. The CDR3 spells CAWSSNRGVNEQYF. The DNA for the CDR3 is TGTGCCTGGAGTAGCAACAGGGGTGTTAACGAGCAGTACTTC.

The chain joins TRBV4-2 to TRBJ1-4; D perhaps matches TRBD1 (6 bases). The germline CDR1 and CDR2 sequences are LGHNA and YNFKEQ. Trimming cost V 4 bases and J 1 base, with 13 bases left between them. The CDR3 runs to 16 residues. The CDR3 DNA is TGTGCCAGCAGCCCAAGCGGGGGCGAAACTAATGAAAAACTGTTTTTT. Amino acids: CASSPSGGETNEKLFF.

The chain links TRBV6-1 to TRBJ1-5, with D unresolved. Germline V CDR1 and CDR2: MNHNS, SASEGT. The CDR3 contains 14 residues. Trimming removed 2 bases at V and 4 bases at J, with 9 bases between. The DNA for the CDR3 is TGTGCCAGCAGTGAATTGCAGAGTAATCAGCCCCAGCATTTT. Protein product: CASSELQSNQPQHF.

This chain uses TRBV5-1 with TRBJ2-5; 13 bases line up with TRBD2. CDR1 is SGHRS and CDR2 is YFSETQ in the germline V gene. Trimming at V came to 4 bases and at J to 7 bases, leaving 10 bases not matched to a gene. This CDR3 comprises 16 residues. DNA for the CDR3: TGCGCCAGCAGCCCGAGGACTAGCGGGGGACTCGGGACCCAGTACTTC. This gives the protein CASSPRTSGGLGTQYF.

In the case of this clone: A far larger clone is only one base removed, so a read error is likely. The chain uses TRBV4-3 and TRBJ2-7; D assignment may be TRBD1 or TRBD2 (5 bases each). CDR1 is LGHNA and CDR2 is YSLEER in the germline V gene. The CDR3 runs 13 residues. V was clipped by 0 bases and J by 6 bases, with 9 bases between them. The DNA of the CDR3 is TGCGCCAGCAGCCAAGATCGGGGCGTCGAGCAGTACTTC. This sequence encodes CASSQDRGVEQYF.

About this clone: This sample also contains other DNA sequences that code for the same CDR3. This chain connects TRBV6-1 to TRBJ2-3, with TRBD2 matching 10 bases. Trimming removed 2 bases from V and 4 bases from J; junction bases left unmatched: 3. CDR1 is MNHNS, CDR2 SASEGT, per germline. CDR3 length: 15 residues. DNA of the CDR3: TGTGCCAGCAGTGAACTAGCGGGAGTTGCAGATACGCAGTATTTT. Translated: CASSELAGVADTQYF.

V and J are TRBV2 and TRBJ1-5; 10 bases agree with TRBD1. This CDR3 contains 14 residues. J was trimmed by 6 bases and V by 6 bases; bases with no gene match: 5. Germline V gene lookup returns CDR1 SNHLY and CDR2 FYNNEI. The CDR3 DNA sequence: TGTGCCAGCAGAGACGGGACAGGGGTTCAGCCCCAGCATTTT. It translates to CASRDGTGVQPQHF. The full variable domain, completed using reference TRBV2 and TRBJ1-5, is EPEVTQTPSHQVTQMGQEVILRCVPISNHLYFYWYRQILGQKVEFLVSFYNNEISEKSEIFDDQFSVERPDGSNFTLKIRSTKLEDSAMYFCASRDGTGVQPQHFGDGTRLSIL.

V and J are TRBV5-4 and TRBJ2-4; 7 nucleotides match TRBD1. Germline V CDR1 and CDR2: SGHNT, YYREEE (reference sequence). V was clipped by 0 bases and J by 6 bases; unmatched bases: 6. This CDR3 region has 15 residues. The CDR3: CASSLADREGNIQYF. In DNA form, the CDR3 reads TGTGCCAGCAGCTTGGCAGACAGGGAAGGAAACATTCAGTACTTC.

The rearrangement joins TRBV4-2 to TRBJ2-3, with D possibly matching TRBD2 (6 bases). CDR1 and CDR2 (germline): LGHNA, YNFKEQ. The CDR3 sequence is 15 residues long. V was trimmed by 0 bases and J by 4 bases, leaving 11 bases between them. The CDR3 protein is CASSQEGRGPDTQYF. The CDR3 nucleotides read TGTGCCAGCAGCCAAGAAGGGCGGGGTCCAGATACGCAGTATTTT.

The chain is built from TRBV5-1 and TRBJ2-3; 9 bases agree with TRBD1. Germline V CDR1 and CDR2: SGHRS, YFSETQ. This CDR3 has 15 residues. Losses at the gene ends were 4 bases for V and 3 bases for J; bases not matched to a gene: 6. The CDR3 spells CASSPRQGDTDTQYF. The CDR3 DNA is TGCGCCAGCAGCCCCCGACAGGGGGATACAGATACGCAGTATTTT.

The chain recombines TRBV18 with TRBJ2-7, with 7 bases matching TRBD2. V shed 3 bases, J shed 0 bases, and the junction held 8 bases outside the gene matches. Germline V CDR1 and CDR2: KGHSH, LQKENI. CDR3 length: 16 residues. The CDR3 nucleotides are TGTGCCAGCTCACCGCCTGGGCGGGAGAGCTCCTACGAGCAGTACTTC. This sequence encodes CASSPPGRESSYEQYF.